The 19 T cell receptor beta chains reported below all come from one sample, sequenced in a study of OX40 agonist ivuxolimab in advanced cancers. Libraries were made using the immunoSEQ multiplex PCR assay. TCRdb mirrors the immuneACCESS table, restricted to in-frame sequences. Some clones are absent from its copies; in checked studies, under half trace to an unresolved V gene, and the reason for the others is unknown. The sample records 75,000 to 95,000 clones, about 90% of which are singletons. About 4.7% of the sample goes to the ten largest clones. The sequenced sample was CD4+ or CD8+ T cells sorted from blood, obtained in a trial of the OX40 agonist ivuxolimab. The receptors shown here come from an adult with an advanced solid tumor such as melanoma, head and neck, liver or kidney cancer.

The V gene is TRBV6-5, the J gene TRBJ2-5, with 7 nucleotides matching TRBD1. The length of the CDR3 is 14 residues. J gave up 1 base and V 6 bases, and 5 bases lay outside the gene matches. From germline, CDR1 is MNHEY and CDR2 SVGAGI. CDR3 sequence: CASRRWDSQETQYF. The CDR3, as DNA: TGTGCCAGCAGACGGTGGGACAGCCAAGAGACCCAGTACTTC.

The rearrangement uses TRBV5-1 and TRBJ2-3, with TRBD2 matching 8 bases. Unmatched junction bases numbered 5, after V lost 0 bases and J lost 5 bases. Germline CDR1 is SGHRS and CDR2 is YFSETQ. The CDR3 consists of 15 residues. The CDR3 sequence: CASSLVAGNGDTQYF. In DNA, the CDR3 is TGCGCCAGCAGCTTGGTAGCGGGAAACGGAGATACGCAGTATTTT.

The CDR3 reads CASSLPLGVAGSWEQYF. DNA of the CDR3: TGTGCCAGCAGCTTACCCCTCGGGGTAGCGGGATCCTGGGAGCAGTACTTC. This chain uses TRBV7-9 with TRBJ2-7; 8 bases agree with TRBD2. Germline-derived CDR1 and CDR2 are SEHNR and FQNEAQ (reference sequence). With 2 bases clipped from V and 7 bases from J, the junction kept 16 bases outside the gene matches. There are 17 residues in the CDR3.

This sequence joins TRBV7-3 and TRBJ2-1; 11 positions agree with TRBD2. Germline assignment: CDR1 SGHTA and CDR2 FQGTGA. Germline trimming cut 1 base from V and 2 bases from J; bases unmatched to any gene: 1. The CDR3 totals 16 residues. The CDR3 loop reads CASSLKLAGAYNEQFF. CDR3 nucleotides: TGTGCCAGCAGCTTAAAACTAGCGGGAGCCTACAATGAGCAGTTCTTC.

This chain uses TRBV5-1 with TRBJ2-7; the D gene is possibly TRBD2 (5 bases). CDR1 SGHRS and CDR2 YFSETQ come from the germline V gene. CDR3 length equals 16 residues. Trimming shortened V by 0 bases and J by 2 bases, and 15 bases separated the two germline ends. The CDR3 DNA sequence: TGCGCCAGCAGCTTGGACCATACCAGCGGAGCCTACGAGCAGTACTTC. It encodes CASSLDHTSGAYEQYF.

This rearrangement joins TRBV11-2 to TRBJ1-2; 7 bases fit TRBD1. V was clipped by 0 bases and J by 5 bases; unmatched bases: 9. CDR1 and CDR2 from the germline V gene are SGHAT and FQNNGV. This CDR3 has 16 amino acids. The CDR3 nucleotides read TGTGCCAGCAGCTTAGATAGAAGACAGGGAGGGTATGGCTACACCTTC. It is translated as CASSLDRRQGGYGYTF. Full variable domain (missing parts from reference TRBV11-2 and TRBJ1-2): EAGVAQSPRYKIIEKRQSVAFWCNPISGHATLYWYQQILGQGPKLLIQFQNNGVVDDSQLPKDRFSAERLKGVDSTLKIQPAKLEDSAVYLCASSLDRRQGGYGYTFGSGTRLTVV.

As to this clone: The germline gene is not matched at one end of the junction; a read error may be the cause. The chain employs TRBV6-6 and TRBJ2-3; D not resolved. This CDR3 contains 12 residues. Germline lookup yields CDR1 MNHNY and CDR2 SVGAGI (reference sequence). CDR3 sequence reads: CASSFTEGYIFF. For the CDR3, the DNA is TGTGCCAGCAGTTTCACAGAAGGTTACATTTTTTTT.

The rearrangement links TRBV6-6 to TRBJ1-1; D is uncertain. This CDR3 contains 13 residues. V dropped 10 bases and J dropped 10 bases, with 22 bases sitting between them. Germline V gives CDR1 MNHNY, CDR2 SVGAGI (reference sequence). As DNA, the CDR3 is TGTGCCACAAACAGAGCCTATAGAGAGGGAGCTTTCTTT. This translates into CATNRAYREGAFF.

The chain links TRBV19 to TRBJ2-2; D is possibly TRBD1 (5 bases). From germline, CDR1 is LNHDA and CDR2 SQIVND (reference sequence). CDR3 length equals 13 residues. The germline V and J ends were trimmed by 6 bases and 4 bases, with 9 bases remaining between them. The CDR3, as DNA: TGTGCCAGTAGCGCAGGGCCCACCGGGGAGCTGTTTTTT. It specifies CASSAGPTGELFF.

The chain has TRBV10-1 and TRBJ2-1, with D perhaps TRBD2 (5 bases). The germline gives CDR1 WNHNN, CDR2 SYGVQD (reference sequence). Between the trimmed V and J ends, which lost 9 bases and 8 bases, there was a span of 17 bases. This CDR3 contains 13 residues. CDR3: CASTRTLRDEQFF. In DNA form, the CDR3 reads TGCGCCAGTACCCGAACGCTGCGGGATGAGCAGTTCTTC.

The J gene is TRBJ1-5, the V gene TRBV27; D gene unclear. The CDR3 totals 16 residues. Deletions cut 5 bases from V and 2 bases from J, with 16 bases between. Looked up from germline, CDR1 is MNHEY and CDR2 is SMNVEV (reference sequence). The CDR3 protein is CASSPLQPMGNQPQHF. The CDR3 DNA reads TGTGCCAGCAGTCCCCTCCAGCCTATGGGCAATCAGCCCCAGCATTTT.

The CDR3 loop is CASSLGSSGRGDTQYF. CDR3 bases: TGTGCCAGCAGCTTAGGGTCCAGCGGGAGGGGAGATACGCAGTATTTT. The chain joins TRBV11-1 to TRBJ2-3, with 10 bases identical to TRBD2. Germline trimming cut 1 base from V and 5 bases from J; bases unmatched to any gene: 6. CDR1 SGHAT and CDR2 FQDESV come from the germline V gene (reference sequence). The CDR3 loop spans 16 amino acids.

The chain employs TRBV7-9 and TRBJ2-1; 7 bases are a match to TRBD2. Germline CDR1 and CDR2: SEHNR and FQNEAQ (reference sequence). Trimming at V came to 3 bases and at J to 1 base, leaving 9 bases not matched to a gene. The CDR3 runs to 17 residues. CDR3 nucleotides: TGTGCCAGCAGCTTTGGCGCGTCAGCGGGGTCCTACAATGAGCAGTTCTTC. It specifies CASSFGASAGSYNEQFF.

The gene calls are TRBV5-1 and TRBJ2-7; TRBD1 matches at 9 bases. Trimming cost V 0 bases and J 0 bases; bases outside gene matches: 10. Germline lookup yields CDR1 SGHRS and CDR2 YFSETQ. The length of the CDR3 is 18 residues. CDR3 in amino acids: CASSLDATGGDHSYEQYF. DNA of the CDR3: TGCGCCAGCAGCTTGGACGCGACAGGGGGGGATCACTCCTACGAGCAGTACTTC. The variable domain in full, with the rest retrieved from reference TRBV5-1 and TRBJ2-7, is KAGVTQTPRYLIKTRGQQVTLSCSPISGHRSVSWYQQTPGQGLQFLFEYFSETQRNKGNFPGRFSGRQFSNSRSEMNVSTLELGDSALYLCASSLDATGGDHSYEQYFGPGTRLTVT.

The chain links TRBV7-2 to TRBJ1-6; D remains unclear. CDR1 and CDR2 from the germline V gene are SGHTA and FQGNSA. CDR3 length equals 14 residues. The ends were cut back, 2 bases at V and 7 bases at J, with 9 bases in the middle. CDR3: CASSLLPSNSPLHF. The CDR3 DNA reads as TGTGCCAGCAGCTTACTCCCTTCCAATTCACCCCTCCACTTT.

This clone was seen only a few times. CDR3 amino acids: CASSPSVSSYEQYV. CDR3 coding DNA: TGCGCCAGCAGCCCTAGCGTAAGCTCCTACGAGCAGTACGTC. The rearrangement joins TRBV5-1 to TRBJ2-7; possible D gene TRBD2, 6 bases. Trimming left V 4 bases short and J 0 bases short, with 11 bases between. CDR1 is SGHRS and CDR2 is YFSETQ in the germline V gene. CDR3 length: 14 residues.

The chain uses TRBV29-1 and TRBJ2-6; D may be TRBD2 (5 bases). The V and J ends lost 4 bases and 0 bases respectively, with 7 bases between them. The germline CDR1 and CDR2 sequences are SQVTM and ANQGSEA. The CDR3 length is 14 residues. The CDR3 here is CSVGGSSGANVLTF. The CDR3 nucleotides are TGCAGCGTTGGTGGGAGCTCTGGGGCCAACGTCCTGACTTTC.

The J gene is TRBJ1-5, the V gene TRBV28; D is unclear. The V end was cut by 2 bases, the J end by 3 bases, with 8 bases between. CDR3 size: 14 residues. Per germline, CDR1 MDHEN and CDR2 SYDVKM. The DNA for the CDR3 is TGTGCCAGCAGTTTAAGGGTAACCAATCAGCCCCAGCATTTT. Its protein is CASSLRVTNQPQHF. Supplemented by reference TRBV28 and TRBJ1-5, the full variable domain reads DVKVTQSSRYLVKRTGEKVFLECVQDMDHENMFWYRQDPGLGLRLIYFSYDVKMKEKGDIPEGYSVSREKKERFSLILESASTNQTSMYLCASSLRVTNQPQHFGDGTRLSIL.

CDR3 bases: TGTGCTAGTGGTTTTGGGACAGGGGTGGGGACCCAGTACTTC. Its protein product is CASGFGTGVGTQYF. V gene TRBV12-5 combines with J gene TRBJ2-5; 10 bases align to TRBD1. Trimming at V came to 3 bases and at J to 7 bases, leaving 5 bases not matched to a gene. The CDR3 sequence is 14 residues long. CDR1 is LGHNT, CDR2 FRNRAP, per germline. Using reference TRBV12-5 and TRBJ2-5 for the parts outside the CDR3, the full variable domain is DARVTQTPRHKVTEMGQEVTMRCQPILGHNTVFWYRQTMMQGLELLAYFRNRAPLDDSGMPKDRFSAEMPDATLATLKIQPSEPRDSAVYFCASGFGTGVGTQYFGPGTRLLVL.